The TCR beta chain described here comes from a study of Tregs in tolerant kidney transplant recipients (dated by TCRdb to about 2019). Notes on the research overall: Related donors were used in the transplants with nonmyeloablative bone marrow transplantation, and mixed chimerism was transient in the human trials. TCRbeta sequencing was used in the study to identify donor-specific regulatory T cells before combined kidney and bone marrow transplantation, and the identified cells were then tracked after transplant. What the study reported, not specific to this receptor: Biological reproducibility was not examined directly, but technical replication error appeared to be minimal. PCR primers changed over time for some patients, so nucleotide-level comparison across those patients' samples was not possible. Because only a small number of patients were included, the study had limitations, and the results will need to be validated in larger populations as well as under other immunosuppression protocols. Expanding Tregs with activated donor B cells appeared to identify the most biologically relevant and donor-specific TCRbeta repertoire. In tolerant patients, the expansion of donor-specific Tregs was greater than global Treg expansion, suggesting that the expansion was antigen-driven rather than nonspecific.

For TCRbeta CDR3 sequencing, genomic DNA from the sorted cells was extracted using the QIAGEN DNeasy Blood and Tissue Kit. Through immunoSEQ, high-throughput TCRbeta CDR3 sequencing was done commercially, including PCR amplification with internal controls and bias correction. On the study's bioinformatics: Unique productive TCRbeta sequences were defined by CDR3 nucleotide sequence where primers matched, and otherwise by CDR3 amino acid sequence together with Vbeta and Jbeta genes. To correct sorting error, sequences shared between sorted populations at a frequency ratio of 2:1 or less were removed; the rest were assigned to the higher population. Donor-reactive sequences were defined as at least 5-fold expanded in CFSE-low cells versus unstimulated cells, with frequency of at least 0.01% in CFSE-low cells. Repertoire divergence was quantified by Jensen-Shannon divergence using the top 100 TCRbeta sequences ranked by frequency. For samples with multiple sequencing runs, sorting error was corrected separately for each run before the runs were pooled. This is the immuneACCESS table as TCRdb keeps it, with only in-frame sequences that have V and J called. A part of the clones is gone; compared with another copy, unresolved V genes explain less than half, and the rest is unexplained. V and J calls and clone size are copied from that table; D and trimming were computed from the DNA. The sample has about 110,000 clones on record, around 89% of them singletons. Under 0.35% of the sample lies in the top ten.

The time point label for this specimen denotes: blood sample drawn before combined kidney and bone marrow transplant. Unstimulated Tregs (CD4+CD25+CD127-), CD4+ non-Tregs (CD4+CD25-), CD4 and CD8 cells were FACS-sorted from thawed PBMCs. Several combined kidney and bone marrow transplant recipients from the ITN036ST trial were included as patients, and samples were available only from these trial subjects. Healthy control blood was separated into PBMCs by Ficoll density gradient and cryopreserved, and patient PBMCs were collected both before and after transplant. Germline trimming: 5 bases from V, 4 bases from J; junction bases outside gene matches: 11. The CDR3, cysteine through phenylalanine, is 17 amino acids long. Of the read, only the CDR3 DNA is kept; its 51 bases are in frame from base 1. CDR1 and CDR2, per the germline V gene, are SGHDT and YYEEEE. Concerning this clone: Which antigen it targets is not known. Base qualities are not recorded, but no much larger clone differs from it by a single base.

The sequence derives from a human donor who received a combined kidney and bone marrow transplant. This chain is built from TRBV5-6 and TRBJ2-1, with TRBD2 matching 11 junction bases. The specimen comprised CD4+ T cells from blood, sampled before the transplant. Read as DNA, the sequence is TGTGCCAGCAGGGACACTAGCGGGAGTTCCCATTACAATGAGCAGTTCTTC. This yields the protein CASRDTSGSSHYNEQFF.